A selection of T cell receptor beta chains follows, all from one sample in a study of blood T cell repertoires in COVID-19. This table comes from immunoSEQ multiplex PCR, and its TCRdb copy is limited to in-frame clones, with some not included. The table includes about 310,000 clones, approximately 89% detected once. The sample comprised PBMCs or T cells enriched from blood (not recorded which). All receptors derive from a woman between 40 and 55 years old who had recovered from COVID-19. Each CDR3 is given with its conserved first and last residue. The D gene is left open where the match is weak. Not all rows give a size; the values are once, few, many and, for expanded clones, a class.

clone_size: -
d_call: TRBD1
v_call: TRBV30
j_call: TRBJ2-2
cdr3_aa: CAWAGGGSGELFF
cdr3_nt: TGTGCCTGGGCAGGGGGTGGATCCGGGGAGCTGTTTTTT

clone_size: -
d_call: -
v_call: TRBV18
j_call: TRBJ2-1
cdr3_aa: CASSPLWRESSYNEQFF
cdr3_nt: TGTGCCAGCTCACCGCTTTGGAGGGAGAGCTCCTACAATGAGCAGTTCTTC

clone_size: -
d_call: TRBD1
v_call: TRBV29-1
j_call: TRBJ1-3
cdr3_aa: CSVRTGSGSGNTIYF
cdr3_nt: TGCAGCGTTCGGACAGGAAGCGGCTCTGGAAACACCATATATTTT

clone_size: -
d_call: -
v_call: TRBV19
j_call: TRBJ1-6
cdr3_aa: CASSIDYSRPLHF
cdr3_nt: TGTGCCAGTAGTATAGACTACAGCCGACCCCTCCACTTT

clone_size: once
d_call: TRBD1
v_call: TRBV27
j_call: TRBJ2-7
cdr3_aa: CASVKTGGYEQYF
cdr3_nt: TGTGCCAGCGTTAAAACAGGGGGCTACGAGCAGTACTTC

clone_size: -
d_call: -
v_call: TRBV28
j_call: TRBJ1-2
cdr3_aa: CASSAAARGESGYTF
cdr3_nt: TGTGCCAGCAGTGCCGCGGCCAGGGGAGAGAGTGGCTACACCTTC

clone_size: -
d_call: -
v_call: TRBV20-1
j_call: TRBJ2-7
cdr3_aa: CSASRGAYEQYF
cdr3_nt: TGCAGTGCTAGTCGGGGGGCGTACGAGCAGTACTTC

clone_size: -
d_call: -
v_call: TRBV19
j_call: TRBJ2-7
cdr3_aa: CASSPQGHSVGEQYF
cdr3_nt: TGTGCCAGTAGTCCACAGGGACATTCGGTGGGCGAGCAGTACTTC

clone_size: once
d_call: TRBD1
v_call: TRBV18
j_call: TRBJ2-1
cdr3_aa: CASSPLQGDNEQFF
cdr3_nt: TGTGCCAGCTCACCTCTACAGGGGGACAATGAGCAGTTCTTC

clone_size: -
d_call: -
v_call: TRBV29-1
j_call: TRBJ2-7
cdr3_aa: CSVGVTGSYEQYF
cdr3_nt: TGCAGCGTTGGAGTTACAGGTTCCTACGAGCAGTACTTC

clone_size: -
d_call: -
v_call: TRBV4-3
j_call: TRBJ2-7
cdr3_aa: CASSQDISVPYEQYF
cdr3_nt: TGCGCCAGCAGCCAAGATATCAGCGTTCCTTACGAGCAGTACTTC

clone_size: once
d_call: -
v_call: TRBV13
j_call: TRBJ2-5
cdr3_aa: CASSIRAGHQETQYF
cdr3_nt: TGTGCCAGCAGCATCAGAGCGGGTCACCAAGAGACCCAGTACTTC

clone_size: -
d_call: -
v_call: TRBV4-1
j_call: TRBJ1-5
cdr3_aa: CASSQEASGLSQPQHF
cdr3_nt: TGCGCCAGCAGCCAAGAAGCGTCAGGGTTGAGTCAGCCCCAGCATTTT

clone_size: -
d_call: -
v_call: TRBV19
j_call: TRBJ2-7
cdr3_aa: CASSIIQGSSYEQYF
cdr3_nt: TGTGCCAGTAGTATCATACAGGGAAGCTCCTACGAGCAGTACTTC

clone_size: -
d_call: -
v_call: TRBV5-1
j_call: TRBJ2-5
cdr3_aa: CASSLSGYQETQYF
cdr3_nt: TGCGCCAGCAGCCTGAGCGGATATCAAGAGACCCAGTACTTC

clone_size: -
d_call: TRBD1
v_call: TRBV15
j_call: TRBJ1-4
cdr3_aa: CATSRGQGRLFF
cdr3_nt: TGTGCCACCAGCAGAGGACAGGGAAGGCTGTTTTTT

clone_size: -
d_call: -
v_call: TRBV30
j_call: TRBJ1-1
cdr3_aa: CAWSSSGVTEAFF
cdr3_nt: TGTGCCTGGAGTTCCTCCGGGGTAACTGAAGCTTTCTTT

clone_size: -
d_call: -
v_call: TRBV3-1/TRBV3-2
j_call: TRBJ1-4
cdr3_aa: CASSQAPAGGNEKLFF
cdr3_nt: TGTGCCAGCAGCCAAGCCCCGGCAGGTGGAAATGAAAAACTGTTTTTT

clone_size: -
d_call: TRBD2
v_call: TRBV15
j_call: TRBJ2-2
cdr3_aa: CATSSERGSTGELFF
cdr3_nt: TGTGCCACCAGCAGCGAGCGGGGGTCCACCGGGGAGCTGTTTTTT

clone_size: -
d_call: -
v_call: TRBV7-9
j_call: TRBJ2-1
cdr3_aa: CASSFFDRSSYNEQFF
cdr3_nt: TGTGCCAGCAGCTTTTTTGACAGGAGCTCCTACAATGAGCAGTTCTTC

clone_size: few
d_call: -
v_call: TRBV3-1/TRBV3-2
j_call: TRBJ1-1
cdr3_aa: CASRLALNTEAFF
cdr3_nt: TGTGCCAGCAGGTTAGCTTTGAACACTGAAGCTTTCTTT

clone_size: -
d_call: -
v_call: TRBV25-1
j_call: TRBJ2-1
cdr3_aa: CASSRFSYNEQFF
cdr3_nt: TGTGCCAGCAGTCGGTTTTCCTACAATGAGCAGTTCTTC

clone_size: -
d_call: -
v_call: TRBV24-1
j_call: TRBJ2-2
cdr3_aa: CATSDRGNTGELFF
cdr3_nt: TGTGCCACCAGTGATCGGGGTAACACCGGGGAGCTGTTTTTT

clone_size: -
d_call: -
v_call: TRBV7-8
j_call: TRBJ2-3
cdr3_aa: CASSLLRRDTQYF
cdr3_nt: TGTGCCAGCAGCCTACTACGACGAGATACGCAGTATTTT

clone_size: -
d_call: -
v_call: TRBV30
j_call: TRBJ1-1
cdr3_aa: CAWSLRGDTEAFF
cdr3_nt: TGTGCCTGGAGTCTCAGGGGCGACACTGAAGCTTTCTTT

clone_size: once
d_call: -
v_call: TRBV30
j_call: TRBJ2-3
cdr3_aa: CAWSTGVLGTDTQYF
cdr3_nt: TGTGCCTGGAGTACGGGAGTTCTAGGCACAGATACGCAGTATTTT

clone_size: -
d_call: -
v_call: TRBV6-5
j_call: TRBJ2-4
cdr3_aa: CASSLVRGNIQYF
cdr3_nt: TGTGCCAGCAGTTTGGTTAGAGGAAACATTCAGTACTTC

clone_size: -
d_call: -
v_call: TRBV11-3
j_call: TRBJ2-7
cdr3_aa: CASSGQRGLEQYF
cdr3_nt: TGTGCCAGCAGCGGACAGCGGGGACTCGAGCAGTACTTC

clone_size: once
d_call: TRBD2
v_call: TRBV19
j_call: TRBJ2-1
cdr3_aa: CASSIQAGLYNEQFF
cdr3_nt: TGTGCCAGTAGTATTCAGGCGGGACTATACAATGAGCAGTTCTTC

clone_size: -
d_call: -
v_call: TRBV30
j_call: TRBJ2-7
cdr3_aa: CAPSGGIPYEQYF
cdr3_nt: TGTGCCCCCTCAGGGGGGATCCCCTACGAGCAGTACTTC

clone_size: -
d_call: TRBD1
v_call: TRBV18
j_call: TRBJ1-6
cdr3_aa: CASSPQRDRGNSPLHF
cdr3_nt: TGTGCCAGCTCACCACAGCGGGACAGGGGTAATTCACCCCTCCACTTT

clone_size: -
d_call: TRBD1
v_call: TRBV18
j_call: TRBJ1-2
cdr3_aa: CASSPTTGGYGYTF
cdr3_nt: TGTGCCAGCTCACCAACCACAGGGGGCTATGGCTACACCTTC

clone_size: -
d_call: -
v_call: TRBV18
j_call: TRBJ1-2
cdr3_aa: CASSPRQANYGYTF
cdr3_nt: TGTGCCAGCTCACCACGACAGGCCAACTATGGCTACACCTTC

clone_size: few
d_call: -
v_call: TRBV10-1
j_call: TRBJ1-2
cdr3_aa: CASSETQSYGYTF
cdr3_nt: TGCGCCAGCAGTGAGACACAGTCCTATGGCTACACCTTC

clone_size: -
d_call: -
v_call: TRBV7-8
j_call: TRBJ1-1
cdr3_aa: CASSLQGGTEAFF
cdr3_nt: TGTGCCAGCAGCTTACAGGGTGGCACTGAAGCTTTCTTT

clone_size: -
d_call: -
v_call: TRBV29-1
j_call: TRBJ2-4
cdr3_aa: CSVAEAWKNIQYF
cdr3_nt: TGCAGCGTTGCTGAGGCCTGGAAAAACATTCAGTACTTC